The clone carrying this T cell receptor (beta chain) was seen ten or more times. What it binds is unknown. The CDR3 extends over 15 amino acids. V lost 4 bases and J 1 base, leaving 13 bases between the germline ends. Germline V lookup: CDR1 SGHTA, CDR2 FQGNSA. TCRdb re-analysed the 5' RACE reads in MiXCR, keeping a single row per CDR3 protein. Among about 20,000 distinct CDR3 sequences, 2% to 3% were seen once, and the ten largest hold 5.5%. This sample is drawn from a study of neurological immune-mediated disorders. Study observations and caveats: CDR3 amino acid sequences found in expanded clones were never shared across subjects, suggesting private repertoires in all groups. The multiple sclerosis repertoire cluster had no clinical or MRI feature associated with it.

PBMCs stored at -80 C, 2 million in total, were the source of the unsorted libraries. This chain joins TRBV7-2 and TRBJ2-5; D gene unclear. Specimen: PBMCs. This clonotype was sampled from a woman aged 18-30 years with multiple sclerosis. This chain's CDR3 is CASSYERRIQETQYF. CDR3 nucleotide sequence: TGTGCCAGCAGCTACGAACGGAGAATCCAAGAGACCCAGTACTTC.